This T cell receptor (beta chain) was profiled in a study of T cell repertoires and Cas9 in healthy adults. Overall study: SpCas9-reactive CD4 and CD8 T cells were characterized for potency, cytotoxicity and lineage. Points from the study as a whole: Reportedly, SpCas9-reactive effector T cell proliferation and function were mitigated by SpCas9-reactive Tregs in vitro.

With regard to this clone: Its antigen is still unknown.

The data were produced by immunoSEQ multiplex PCR, yet TCRdb's version contains in-frame clones alone and is incomplete. The sample carries some 20,000 clones, roughly 89% recorded once. The source material was CD4+ effector T cells (CD127+, CD25-, CD137-, CD154-) from PBMCs; culture status not recorded. The TCR originated in a human donor in good health.

CDR3 coding DNA: TGTGCCAGCAAAACAAGGAACACTGAAGCTTTCTTT. It is translated as CASKTRNTEAFF. The chain joins TRBV6-5 to TRBJ1-1; D is ambiguous. Per the germline V gene, CDR1 is MNHEY and CDR2 is SVGAGI. This CDR3 is built from 12 residues. Trimming removed 7 bases at V and 1 base at J, with 7 bases between.